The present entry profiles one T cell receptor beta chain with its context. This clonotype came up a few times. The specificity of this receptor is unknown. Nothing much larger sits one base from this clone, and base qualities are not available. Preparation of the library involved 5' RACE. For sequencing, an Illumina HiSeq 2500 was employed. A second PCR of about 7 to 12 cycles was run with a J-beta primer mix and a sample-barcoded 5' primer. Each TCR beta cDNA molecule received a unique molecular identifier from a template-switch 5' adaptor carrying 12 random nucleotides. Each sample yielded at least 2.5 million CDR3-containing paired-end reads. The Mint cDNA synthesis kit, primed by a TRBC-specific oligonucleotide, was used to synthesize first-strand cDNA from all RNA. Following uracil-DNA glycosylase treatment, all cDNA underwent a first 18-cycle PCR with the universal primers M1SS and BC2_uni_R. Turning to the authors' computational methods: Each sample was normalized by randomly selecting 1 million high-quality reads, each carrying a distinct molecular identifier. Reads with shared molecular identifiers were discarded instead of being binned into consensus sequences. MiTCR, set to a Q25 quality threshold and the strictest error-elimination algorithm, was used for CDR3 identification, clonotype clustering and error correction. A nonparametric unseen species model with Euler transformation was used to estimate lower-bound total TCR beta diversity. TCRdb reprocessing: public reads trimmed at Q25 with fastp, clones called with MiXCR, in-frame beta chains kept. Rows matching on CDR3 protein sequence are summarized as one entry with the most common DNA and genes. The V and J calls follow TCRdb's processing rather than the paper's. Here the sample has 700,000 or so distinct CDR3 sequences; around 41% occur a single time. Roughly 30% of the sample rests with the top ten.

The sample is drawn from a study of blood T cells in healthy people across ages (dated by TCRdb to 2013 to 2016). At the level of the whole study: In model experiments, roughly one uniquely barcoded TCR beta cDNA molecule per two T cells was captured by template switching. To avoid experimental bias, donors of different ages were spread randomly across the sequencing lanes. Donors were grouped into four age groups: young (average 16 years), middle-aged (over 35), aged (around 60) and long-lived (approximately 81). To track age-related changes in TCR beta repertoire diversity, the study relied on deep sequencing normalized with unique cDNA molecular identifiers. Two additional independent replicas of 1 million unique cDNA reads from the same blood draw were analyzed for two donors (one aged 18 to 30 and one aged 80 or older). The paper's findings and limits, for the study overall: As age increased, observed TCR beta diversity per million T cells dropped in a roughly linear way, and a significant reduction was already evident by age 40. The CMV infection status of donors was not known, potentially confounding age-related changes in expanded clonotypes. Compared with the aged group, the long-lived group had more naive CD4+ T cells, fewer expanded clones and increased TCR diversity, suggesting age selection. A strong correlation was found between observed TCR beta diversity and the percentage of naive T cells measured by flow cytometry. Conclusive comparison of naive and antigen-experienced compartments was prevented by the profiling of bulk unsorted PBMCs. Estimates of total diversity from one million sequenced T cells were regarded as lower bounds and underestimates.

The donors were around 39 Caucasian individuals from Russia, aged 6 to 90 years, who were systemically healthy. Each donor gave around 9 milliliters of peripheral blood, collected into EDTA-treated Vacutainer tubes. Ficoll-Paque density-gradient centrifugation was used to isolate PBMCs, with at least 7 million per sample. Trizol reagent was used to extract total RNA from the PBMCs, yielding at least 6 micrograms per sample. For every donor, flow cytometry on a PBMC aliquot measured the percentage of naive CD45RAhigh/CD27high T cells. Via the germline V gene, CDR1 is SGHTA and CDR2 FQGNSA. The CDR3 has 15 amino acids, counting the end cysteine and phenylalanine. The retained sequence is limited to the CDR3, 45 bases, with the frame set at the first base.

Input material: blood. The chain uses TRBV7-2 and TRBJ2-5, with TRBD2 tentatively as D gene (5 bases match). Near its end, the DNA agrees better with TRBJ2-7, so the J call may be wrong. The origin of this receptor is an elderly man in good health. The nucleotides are TGTGCCAGCAGCTTAGCGGATGGACTTACGTACGAGCAGTACTTC. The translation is CASSLADGLTYEQYF.